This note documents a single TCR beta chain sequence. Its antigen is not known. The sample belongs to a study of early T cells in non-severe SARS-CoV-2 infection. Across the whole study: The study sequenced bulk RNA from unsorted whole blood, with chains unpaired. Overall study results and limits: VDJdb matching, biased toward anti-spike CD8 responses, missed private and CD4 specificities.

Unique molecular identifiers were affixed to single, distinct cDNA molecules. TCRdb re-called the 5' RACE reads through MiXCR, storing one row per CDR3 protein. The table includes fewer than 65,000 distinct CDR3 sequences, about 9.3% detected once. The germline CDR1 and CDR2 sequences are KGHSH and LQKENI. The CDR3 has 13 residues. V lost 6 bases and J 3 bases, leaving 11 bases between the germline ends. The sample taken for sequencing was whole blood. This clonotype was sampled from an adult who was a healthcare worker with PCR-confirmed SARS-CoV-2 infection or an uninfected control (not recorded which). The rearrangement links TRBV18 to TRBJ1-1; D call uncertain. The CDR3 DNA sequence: TGTGCCAGCTCGTGGACGGAAGACACTGAAGCTTTCTTT. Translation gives CASSWTEDTEAFF. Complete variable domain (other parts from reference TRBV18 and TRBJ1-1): NAGVMQNPRHLVRRRGQEARLRCSPMKGHSHVYWYRQLPEEGLKFMVYLQKENIIDESGMPKERFSAEFPKEGPSILRIQQVVRGDSAAYFCASSWTEDTEAFFGQGTRLTVV.